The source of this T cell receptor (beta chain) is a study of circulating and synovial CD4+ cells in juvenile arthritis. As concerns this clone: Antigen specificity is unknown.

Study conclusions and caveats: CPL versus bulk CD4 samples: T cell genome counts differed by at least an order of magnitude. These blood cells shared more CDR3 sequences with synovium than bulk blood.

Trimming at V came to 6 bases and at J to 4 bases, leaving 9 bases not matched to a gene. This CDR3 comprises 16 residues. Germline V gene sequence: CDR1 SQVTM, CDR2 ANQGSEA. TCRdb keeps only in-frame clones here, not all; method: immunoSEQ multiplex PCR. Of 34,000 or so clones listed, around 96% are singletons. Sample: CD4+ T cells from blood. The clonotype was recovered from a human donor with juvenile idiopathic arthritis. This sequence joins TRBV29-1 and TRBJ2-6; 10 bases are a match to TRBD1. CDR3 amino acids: CSVPGQGTVGANVLTF. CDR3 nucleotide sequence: TGCAGCGTGCCGGGACAGGGGACGGTCGGGGCCAACGTCCTGACTTTC. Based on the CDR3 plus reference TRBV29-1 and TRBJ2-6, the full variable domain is SAVISQKPSRDICQRGTSLTIQCQVDSQVTMMFWYRQQPGQSLTLIATANQGSEATYESGFVIDKFPISRPNLTFSTLTVSNMSPEDSSIYLCSVPGQGTVGANVLTFGAGSRLTVL.